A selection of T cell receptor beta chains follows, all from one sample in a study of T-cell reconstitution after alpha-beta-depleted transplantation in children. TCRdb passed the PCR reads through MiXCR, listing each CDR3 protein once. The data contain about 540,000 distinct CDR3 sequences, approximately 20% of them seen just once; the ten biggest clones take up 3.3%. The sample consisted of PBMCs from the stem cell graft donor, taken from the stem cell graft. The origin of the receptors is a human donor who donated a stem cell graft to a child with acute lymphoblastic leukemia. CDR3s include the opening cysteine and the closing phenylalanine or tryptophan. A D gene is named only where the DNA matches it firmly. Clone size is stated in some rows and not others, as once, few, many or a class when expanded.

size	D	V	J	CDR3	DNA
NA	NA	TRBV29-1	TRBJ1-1	CSVAGERGYTFF	TGCAGCGTTGCGGGGGAGAGGGGTTATACTTTCTTT
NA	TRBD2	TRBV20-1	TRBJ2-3	CSALALSGSPTDTQYF	TGCAGTGCCCTAGCCCTTAGCGGGAGTCCGACAGATACGCAGTATTTT
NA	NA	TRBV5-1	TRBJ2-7	CASSFSGVLDEQYF	TGCGCCAGCAGCTTTTCCGGGGTCCTGGACGAGCAGTACTTC
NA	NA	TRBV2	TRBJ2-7	CASSGGVSYEQYF	TGTGCCAGCAGTGGCGGGGTCTCCTACGAGCAGTACTTC
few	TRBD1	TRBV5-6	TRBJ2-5	CASSFYHRGMAETQYF	TGTGCCAGCAGCTTTTATCACAGGGGTATGGCAGAGACCCAGTACTTC
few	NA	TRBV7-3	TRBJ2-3	CASSLAGPLADTQYF	TGTGCCAGCAGCTTAGCGGGGCCCCTCGCAGATACGCAGTATTTT
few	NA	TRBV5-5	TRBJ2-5	CASSPGTWETQYF	TGTGCCAGCAGCCCGGGAACCTGGGAGACCCAGTACTTC
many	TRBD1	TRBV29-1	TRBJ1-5	CSVVTGSNQPQHF	TGCAGCGTGGTGACAGGGAGCAATCAGCCCCAGCATTTT
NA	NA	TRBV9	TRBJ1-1	CASSPPSGQKWGAFF	TGTGCCAGCAGCCCCCCGTCCGGTCAAAAGTGGGGAGCTTTCTTT
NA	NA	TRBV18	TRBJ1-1	CASSPKRFGTTEAFF	TGTGCCAGCTCACCCAAGAGATTTGGGACCACTGAAGCTTTCTTT
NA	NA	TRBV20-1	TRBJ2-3	CSGMPPLWQLFTDTQYF	TGCAGTGGAATGCCTCCCTTATGGCAGCTTTTCACAGATACGCAGTATTTT
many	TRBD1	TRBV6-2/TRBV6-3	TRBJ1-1	CASSSPDRGYREAFF	TGTGCCAGCAGTTCCCCGGACAGGGGCTACCGTGAAGCTTTCTTT
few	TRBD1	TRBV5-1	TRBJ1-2	CASSLWTGNSNYGYTF	TGCGCCAGCAGCTTGTGGACAGGAAATTCTAACTATGGCTACACCTTC
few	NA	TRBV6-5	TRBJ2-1	CASSSQWEANEQFF	TGTGCCAGCAGTTCCCAGTGGGAGGCCAATGAGCAGTTCTTC
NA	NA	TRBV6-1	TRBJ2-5	CAAGTRQQETQYF	TGTGCCGCCGGGACAAGGCAACAAGAGACCCAGTACTTC
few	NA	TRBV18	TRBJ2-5	CASSPMVETQYF	TGTGCCAGCTCACCCATGGTAGAGACCCAGTACTTC
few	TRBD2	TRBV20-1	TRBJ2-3	CSASDRLAGLRTDTQYF	TGCAGTGCTAGTGACAGACTAGCGGGACTACGCACAGATACGCAGTATTTT
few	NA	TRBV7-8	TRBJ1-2	CASTSRAGTPGYTF	TGTGCCAGCACCTCGAGAGCCGGGACGCCCGGCTACACCTTC
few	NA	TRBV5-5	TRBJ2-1	CASSFLPFSGSNEQFF	TGTGCCAGCAGCTTTTTACCTTTCTCAGGCTCCAATGAGCAGTTCTTC
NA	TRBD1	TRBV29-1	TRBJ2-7	CSVEARGREQYF	TGCAGCGTTGAAGCCAGGGGGCGCGAGCAGTACTTC
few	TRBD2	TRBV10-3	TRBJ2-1	CAISDPRGSYNEQFF	TGTGCCATCAGTGATCCCCGCGGGAGCTACAATGAGCAGTTCTTC
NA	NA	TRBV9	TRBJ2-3	CASSGGYKQVGRYTQYF	TGTGCCAGCAGCGGGGGTTATAAGCAGGTCGGGAGATATACGCAGTATTTT